These T cell receptor beta chains were read from a single sample in a study of T-cell reconstitution after alpha-beta-depleted transplantation in children. TCRdb re-derived calls from the PCR reads in MiXCR, one entry per CDR3 protein. This table has approximately 99,000 distinct CDR3 sequences, approximately 6.4% appearing once. Source: PBMCs, mostly from graft donor cells, taken 360 days after TCRalphabeta/CD19-depleted stem cell transplant. The source is a male patient under 10 years old who had a stem cell transplant for acute lymphoblastic leukemia, so the T cells may come from the graft donor. Both conserved end residues are part of each CDR3. A D gene is named only where the DNA matches it firmly. Clone size is shown for a subset of rows, as once, few, many or a class of expanded clone.

v_call: TRBV4-3; j_call: TRBJ1-6; d_call: -; clone_size: few; cdr3_nt: TGCGCCAGCAGCCTAAAGGCGCCCGGACCCCTCCACTTT; cdr3_aa: CASSLKAPGPLHF
v_call: TRBV24-1; j_call: TRBJ1-5; d_call: -; clone_size: few; cdr3_nt: TGTGCCACCAGTCCGCTGGGGAGCAATCAGCCCCAGCATTTT; cdr3_aa: CATSPLGSNQPQHF
v_call: TRBV5-1; j_call: TRBJ2-5; d_call: -; clone_size: -; cdr3_nt: TGCGCCAGCAGCTTGGCCCAGGGATTGGAGACCCAGTACTTC; cdr3_aa: CASSLAQGLETQYF
v_call: TRBV9; j_call: TRBJ2-1; d_call: TRBD2; clone_size: many; cdr3_nt: TGTGCCAGCAGCGGATACAGCGGGGGCTCCTACAATGAGCAGTTCTTC; cdr3_aa: CASSGYSGGSYNEQFF
v_call: TRBV6-5; j_call: TRBJ2-3; d_call: -; clone_size: many; cdr3_nt: TGTGCCAGCAGTTACGTTAATTCAGATACGCAGTATTTT; cdr3_aa: CASSYVNSDTQYF
v_call: TRBV9; j_call: TRBJ1-2; d_call: -; clone_size: -; cdr3_nt: TGTGCCAGCAGCCCCGAAGGGACTAACTATGGCTACACCTTC; cdr3_aa: CASSPEGTNYGYTF
v_call: TRBV28; j_call: TRBJ2-7; d_call: -; clone_size: few; cdr3_nt: TGTGCCAGCAGTTTATTGGTGGGCGTCTCCTACGAGCAGTACTTC; cdr3_aa: CASSLLVGVSYEQYF
v_call: TRBV4-3; j_call: TRBJ2-1; d_call: -; clone_size: many; cdr3_nt: TGCGCCAGCAGCCAAGATAGGGCGGTAGTTCCCTACAATGAGCAGTTCTTC; cdr3_aa: CASSQDRAVVPYNEQFF
v_call: TRBV5-1; j_call: TRBJ1-1; d_call: -; clone_size: many; cdr3_nt: TGCGCCAGCAGCTTGGCAGGGGTTACAGCGGGAGAGGGCACTGAAGCTTTCTTT; cdr3_aa: CASSLAGVTAGEGTEAFF
v_call: TRBV12-3/TRBV12-4; j_call: TRBJ1-1; d_call: -; clone_size: many; cdr3_nt: TGTGCCACCTACCGAGGGCAGCCCGACCCATTCGAAGCTTTCTTT; cdr3_aa: CATYRGQPDPFEAFF
v_call: TRBV7-9; j_call: TRBJ2-7; d_call: TRBD1; clone_size: -; cdr3_nt: TGTGCCAGCACCCCAGGGGGCGCCTACGAGCAGTACTTC; cdr3_aa: CASTPGGAYEQYF
v_call: TRBV4-1; j_call: TRBJ2-1; d_call: TRBD2; clone_size: few; cdr3_nt: TGCGCCAGCAGCCCGGGAGGAGCGGGAGGGCCCTACAATGAGCAGTTCTTC; cdr3_aa: CASSPGGAGGPYNEQFF
v_call: TRBV10-2; j_call: TRBJ2-2; d_call: -; clone_size: many; cdr3_nt: TGCGCCAGCAGTGACGCCGGGGAGCTGTTTTTT; cdr3_aa: CASSDAGELFF
v_call: TRBV7-9; j_call: TRBJ1-6; d_call: -; clone_size: many; cdr3_nt: TGTGCCAGCAGCTTAGGACAGAATAATTCACCCCTCCACTTT; cdr3_aa: CASSLGQNNSPLHF
v_call: TRBV12-3/TRBV12-4; j_call: TRBJ1-5; d_call: TRBD1; clone_size: many; cdr3_nt: TGTGCCAGCGGCCGCCAAAAAACCGGGACAGGCCCCCAGCATTTT; cdr3_aa: CASGRQKTGTGPQHF
v_call: TRBV6-2/TRBV6-3; j_call: TRBJ2-7; d_call: TRBD1; clone_size: many; cdr3_nt: TGTGCCAGCAGTCCCCCAGGGGGCAGGAACCACGAGCAGTACTTC; cdr3_aa: CASSPPGGRNHEQYF
v_call: TRBV5-6; j_call: TRBJ2-2; d_call: -; clone_size: -; cdr3_nt: TGTGCCAGCAGCTTGGAGGTCCCCTGGGAGCTGTTTTTT; cdr3_aa: CASSLEVPWELFF
v_call: TRBV10-2; j_call: TRBJ2-1; d_call: TRBD1; clone_size: few; cdr3_nt: TGCGCCAGCAGGGGGGACAGGGGGCAAGATGAGCAGTTCTTC; cdr3_aa: CASRGDRGQDEQFF
v_call: TRBV27; j_call: TRBJ2-1; d_call: -; clone_size: many; cdr3_nt: TGTGCCAGCAGTTTATTGTCCAGCGGTTACAATGAGCAGTTCTTC; cdr3_aa: CASSLLSSGYNEQFF
v_call: TRBV5-1; j_call: TRBJ2-7; d_call: -; clone_size: many; cdr3_nt: TGCGCCAGCAGCTTGGGCTCGGGCGAGCAGTACTTC; cdr3_aa: CASSLGSGEQYF
v_call: TRBV21-1; j_call: TRBJ1-1; d_call: -; clone_size: many; cdr3_nt: TGTGCCAGCAGCAAAGTAAACAGGAGGTACACTGAAGCTTTCTTT; cdr3_aa: CASSKVNRRYTEAFF
v_call: TRBV6-2/TRBV6-3; j_call: TRBJ1-6; d_call: -; clone_size: -; cdr3_nt: TGTGCCAGCAGTTACTCGGGTAGGCGTTTGAATTCACCCCTCCACTTT; cdr3_aa: CASSYSGRRLNSPLHF
v_call: TRBV6-4; j_call: TRBJ1-2; d_call: -; clone_size: few; cdr3_nt: TGTGCCAGCAGGCTCCGTCCGGGGACGGGGGCTAGAGCTAACTATGGCTACACCTTC; cdr3_aa: CASRLRPGTGARANYGYTF
v_call: TRBV20-1; j_call: TRBJ1-1; d_call: -; clone_size: many; cdr3_nt: TGCAGTGCTAGTCCCACAGATCACACTGAAGCTTTCTTT; cdr3_aa: CSASPTDHTEAFF
v_call: TRBV7-6; j_call: TRBJ1-1; d_call: -; clone_size: -; cdr3_nt: TGTGCCAGCAGCTTGAAGGAGGTCGCCACTGAAGCTTTCTTT; cdr3_aa: CASSLKEVATEAFF
v_call: TRBV27; j_call: TRBJ2-2; d_call: -; clone_size: many; cdr3_nt: TGTGCCAGCAGTTTAGATTTCCGGGAGCTGTTTTTT; cdr3_aa: CASSLDFRELFF
v_call: TRBV20-1; j_call: TRBJ2-7; d_call: TRBD2; clone_size: few; cdr3_nt: TGCAGTGCTCCGGGACTAGCTGACGAGCAGTACTTC; cdr3_aa: CSAPGLADEQYF
v_call: TRBV28; j_call: TRBJ2-7; d_call: -; clone_size: -; cdr3_nt: TGTGCCAGCAGTTTTTGGGGGGCCTACGAGCAGTACTTC; cdr3_aa: CASSFWGAYEQYF
v_call: TRBV6-5; j_call: TRBJ1-1; d_call: -; clone_size: few; cdr3_nt: TGTGCCAGCAGTTACCCAGGCGGGACTGAAGCTTTCTTT; cdr3_aa: CASSYPGGTEAFF
v_call: TRBV28; j_call: TRBJ2-3; d_call: TRBD2; clone_size: many; cdr3_nt: TGTGCCAGCAGTTTAGGGGGCGGGAGGACAGATACGCAGTATTTT; cdr3_aa: CASSLGGGRTDTQYF
v_call: TRBV27; j_call: TRBJ2-1; d_call: -; clone_size: -; cdr3_nt: TGTGCCAGCAATCAACCGGGACTGGCATACAATGAGCAGTTCTTC; cdr3_aa: CASNQPGLAYNEQFF
v_call: TRBV28; j_call: TRBJ2-1; d_call: -; clone_size: few; cdr3_nt: TGTGCCAGCATAACGAGCGGGCGCCACCTCAATGAGCAGTTCTTC; cdr3_aa: CASITSGRHLNEQFF
v_call: TRBV28; j_call: TRBJ2-4; d_call: -; clone_size: many; cdr3_nt: TGTGCCAGCAGTTTATCGGTCAGGGAAAACATTCAGTACTTC; cdr3_aa: CASSLSVRENIQYF